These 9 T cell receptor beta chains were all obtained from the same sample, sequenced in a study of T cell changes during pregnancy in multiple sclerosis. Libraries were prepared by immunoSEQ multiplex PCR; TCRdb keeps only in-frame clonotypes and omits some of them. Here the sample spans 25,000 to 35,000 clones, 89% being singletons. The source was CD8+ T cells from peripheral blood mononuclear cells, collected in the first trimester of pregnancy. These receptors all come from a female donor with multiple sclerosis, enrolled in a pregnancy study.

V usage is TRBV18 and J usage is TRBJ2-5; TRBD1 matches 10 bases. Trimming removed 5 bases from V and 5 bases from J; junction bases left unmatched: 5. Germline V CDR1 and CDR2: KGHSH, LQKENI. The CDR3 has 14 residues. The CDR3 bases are TGTGCCAGCTCAGAGGGACAGGGGATGGAGACCCAGTACTTC. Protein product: CASSEGQGMETQYF.

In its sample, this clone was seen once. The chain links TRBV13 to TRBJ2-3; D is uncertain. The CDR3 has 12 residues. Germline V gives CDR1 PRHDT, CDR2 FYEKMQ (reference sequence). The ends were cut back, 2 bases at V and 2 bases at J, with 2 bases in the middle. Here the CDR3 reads CASSLYTDTQYF. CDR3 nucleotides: TGTGCCAGCAGCTTATACACAGATACGCAGTATTTT.

The CDR3: CASSSHTSAGYTDTQYF. CDR3 nucleotide sequence: TGTGCCAGCAGTTCGCACACTAGCGCCGGATACACAGATACGCAGTATTTT. V and J are TRBV27 and TRBJ2-3; TRBD2 aligns across 7 bases. There are 17 residues in the CDR3. The V gene's germline CDR1 is MNHEY and CDR2 SMNVEV (reference sequence). With V trimmed by 4 bases and J by 2 bases, 12 bases remained unmatched.

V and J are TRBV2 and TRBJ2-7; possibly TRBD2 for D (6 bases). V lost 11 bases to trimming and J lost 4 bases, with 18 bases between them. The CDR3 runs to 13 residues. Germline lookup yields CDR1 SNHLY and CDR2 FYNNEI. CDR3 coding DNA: TGTGCCCTCACCGGGACTGACTCTTACGAGCAGTACTTC. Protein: CALTGTDSYEQYF.

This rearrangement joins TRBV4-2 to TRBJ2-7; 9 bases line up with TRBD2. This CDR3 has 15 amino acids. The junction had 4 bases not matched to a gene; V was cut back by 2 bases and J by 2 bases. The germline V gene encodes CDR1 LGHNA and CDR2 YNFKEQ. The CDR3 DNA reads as TGTGCCAGCAGCCAATTTGTAGCGGGAGCCTACGAGCAGTACTTC. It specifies CASSQFVAGAYEQYF.

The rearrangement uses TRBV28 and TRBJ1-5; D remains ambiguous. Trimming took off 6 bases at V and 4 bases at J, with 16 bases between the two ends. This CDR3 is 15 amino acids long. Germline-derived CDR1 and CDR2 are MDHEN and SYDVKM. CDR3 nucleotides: TGTGCCAGCAGAGGAGACCTTTTTTGGAATCAGCCCCAGCATTTT. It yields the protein CASRGDLFWNQPQHF. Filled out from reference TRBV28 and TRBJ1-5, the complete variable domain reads DVKVTQSSRYLVKRTGEKVFLECVQDMDHENMFWYRQDPGLGLRLIYFSYDVKMKEKGDIPEGYSVSREKKERFSLILESASTNQTSMYLCASRGDLFWNQPQHFGDGTRLSIL.

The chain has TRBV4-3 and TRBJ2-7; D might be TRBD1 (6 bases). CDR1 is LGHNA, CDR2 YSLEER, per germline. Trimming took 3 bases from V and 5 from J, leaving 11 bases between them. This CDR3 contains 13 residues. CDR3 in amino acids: CASSQGAGDEQYF. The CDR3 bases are TGCGCCAGCAGCCAGGGGGCCGGGGACGAGCAGTACTTC.

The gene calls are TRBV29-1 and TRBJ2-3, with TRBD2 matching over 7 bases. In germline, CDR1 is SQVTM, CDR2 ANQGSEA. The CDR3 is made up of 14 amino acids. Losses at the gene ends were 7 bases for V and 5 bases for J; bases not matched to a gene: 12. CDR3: CSAGRRDYGDTQYF. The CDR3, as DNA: TGCAGCGCTGGGCGTAGGGACTACGGAGATACGCAGTATTTT.

The CDR3 region is CASSVGGSGSSETQYF. CDR3 coding DNA: TGTGCCAGCAGCGTAGGTGGTAGCGGGAGTTCGGAGACCCAGTACTTC. The chain combines TRBV9 with TRBJ2-5; 9 nucleotides match TRBD2. The V gene's germline CDR1 is SGDLS and CDR2 YYNGEE. CDR3 length: 16 residues. With 0 bases clipped from V and 5 bases from J, the junction kept 8 bases outside the gene matches.